The clone carrying this T cell receptor beta chain was picked up a small number of times. The PCR employed 60 Vbeta primers together with 13 Jbeta primers. Here immunoSEQ multiplex PCR was the method, and the copy in TCRdb shows in-frame clones only, minus some. The data contain 200,000 or so clones, roughly 80% of them singletons. Though nominally healthy at sampling, donors likely had unrecorded immune exposures. The record originates from a study of cytomegalovirus exposure and HLA in healthy donors. The CDR3 length is 14 residues. Germline-derived CDR1 and CDR2 are LNHDA and SQIVND (reference sequence). V dropped 5 bases and J dropped 8; count of bases not matched to a gene: 11.

This rearrangement joins TRBV19 to TRBJ1-1, with TRBD1 matching over 7 bases. The sequencing input was PBMCs. The sequence was obtained from a man aged 35 to 55 in good health and CMV-seronegative. The CDR3: CASSRKTGSSEAFF. In DNA form, the CDR3 reads TGTGCCAGTAGTCGCAAGACAGGGTCGAGCGAAGCTTTCTTT.